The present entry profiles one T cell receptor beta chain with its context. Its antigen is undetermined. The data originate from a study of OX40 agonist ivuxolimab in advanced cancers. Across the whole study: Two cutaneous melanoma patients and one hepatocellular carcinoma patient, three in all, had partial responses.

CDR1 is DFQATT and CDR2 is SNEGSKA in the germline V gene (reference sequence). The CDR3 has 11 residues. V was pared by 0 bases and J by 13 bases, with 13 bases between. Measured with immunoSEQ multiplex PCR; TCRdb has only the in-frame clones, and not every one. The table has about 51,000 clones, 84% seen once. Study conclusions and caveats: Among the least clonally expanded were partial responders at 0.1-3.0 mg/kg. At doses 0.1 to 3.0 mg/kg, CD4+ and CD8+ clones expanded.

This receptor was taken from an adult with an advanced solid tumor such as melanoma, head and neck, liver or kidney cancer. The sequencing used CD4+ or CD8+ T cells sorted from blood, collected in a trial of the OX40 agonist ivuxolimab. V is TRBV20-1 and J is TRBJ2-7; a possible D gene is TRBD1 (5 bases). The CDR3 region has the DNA TGCAGTGCTAGAGATATCCAGGGCACCTACTTC. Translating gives CSARDIQGTYF.